This TCR beta chain was sequenced for a study of cytomegalovirus exposure and HLA in healthy donors. The study, taken as a whole, reports: Presence/absence analyses treated sequencing depth as roughly uniform across donors.

Comment on this clone: The antigen remains unidentified.

Primers: 60 Vbeta forward and 13 Jbeta reverse. Repertoires were generated with immunoSEQ multiplex PCR, while TCRdb's copy carries only in-frame clones and drops some. The sample includes some 200,000 clones, around four fifths of them seen just once. The germline V gene encodes CDR1 SGHAT and CDR2 FQNNGV. This CDR3 is 13 amino acids long. V gave up 4 bases and J gave up 10 bases; unmatched junction bases: 4. This sequence originates from a female donor in good health and CMV-seronegative. Sequencing was carried out using PBMCs. The V and J genes are TRBV11-2 and TRBJ1-4; 9 bases are a match to TRBD1. The CDR3 is CASSSDRGGKLFF. The DNA for the CDR3 is TGTGCCAGCAGCTCCGACAGGGGGGGAAAACTGTTTTTT.